Shown below are 22 T cell receptor beta chains from a single sample sequenced in a study of CD4 T cells in relation to SARS-CoV-2 and coronaviruses (dated by TCRdb to the early 2020s). CD4+ T cells from unexposed donors were collected before the COVID-19 pandemic (2011-2018). Library generation was performed with the immunoSEQ multiplex PCR assay. TCRdb took this table from immuneACCESS and kept in-frame rearrangements with V and J called. Such tables lack part of the clones; where checked against another copy, unresolved V genes explain under half of the gap, and the rest is unexplained. This sample gives 60,000 to 80,000 clones in total; about nine tenths of them show up just once. The ten largest account for over 1.5% of the sample. The sequenced sample consisted of memory CD4+ T cells from PBMCs. In light of the paper, this sample's cell subset or site label describes: memory (non-naive) CD4+ T cells. The receptors were sampled from a human donor in good health.

The rearrangement uses TRBV6-1 and TRBJ2-2, with 7 bases aligning to TRBD2. The V segment lost 2 bases and the J segment 5 bases; nucleotides outside the gene matches: 5. The CDR3 is 15 residues long. Germline V lookup: CDR1 MNHNS, CDR2 SASEGT. The CDR3 DNA reads TGTGCCAGCAGTGAATTGGGGGGGTTGACCGGGGAGCTGTTTTTT. This sequence encodes CASSELGGLTGELFF.

V usage is TRBV6-5 and J usage is TRBJ2-1, with TRBD2 matching 8 bases. This CDR3 has 15 amino acids. V was pared by 6 bases and J by 4 bases, with 8 bases of the junction left unmatched. Germline V lookup: CDR1 MNHEY, CDR2 SVGAGI. The CDR3: CASRRLALSYNEQFF. Here the CDR3 DNA reads TGTGCCAGCAGGAGACTAGCGCTGTCGTACAATGAGCAGTTCTTC.

A note on this clone: At one end, the junction sequence differs from germline, possibly due to a read error. This chain uses TRBV3-1 (or the pseudogene TRBV3-2) with TRBJ2-5; D could derive from TRBD1 or TRBD2 (5 bases each). The CDR3 has 13 amino acids. The germline CDR1 and CDR2 sequences are LGHDT and YNNKEL (reference sequence). The CDR3 DNA sequence: TGTGCCAGCAGCCCTTACCTCCGGGACGCTCGCCACTTC. It codes for CASSPYLRDARHF.

This clone was counted a few times. The CDR3 loop is CASSLYRTSGGYEQYF. For the CDR3, the DNA is TGTGCCAGCTCACTGTATCGGACTAGCGGGGGGTACGAGCAGTACTTC. V usage is TRBV18 and J usage is TRBJ2-7; 14 positions match TRBD2. The CDR3 sequence is 16 residues long. The J segment lost 4 bases and the V segment lost 4 bases, leaving 6 bases of the junction unmatched. Germline CDR1 is KGHSH and CDR2 is LQKENI. The whole variable domain, filled in from reference TRBV18 and TRBJ2-7, reads NAGVMQNPRHLVRRRGQEARLRCSPMKGHSHVYWYRQLPEEGLKFMVYLQKENIIDESGMPKERFSAEFPKEGPSILRIQQVVRGDSAAYFCASSLYRTSGGYEQYFGPGTRLTVT.

The rearrangement links TRBV12-3 or TRBV12-4 to TRBJ2-7, with 7 bases fitting TRBD2. V lost 6 bases, J lost 5 bases, and 7 bases stayed unmatched. The CDR3 has 13 residues. CDR3 in amino acids: CASRKGGRNEQYF. In DNA, the CDR3 is TGTGCCAGCAGGAAGGGAGGGAGGAACGAGCAGTACTTC.

The rearrangement links TRBV9 to TRBJ1-5, with 10 positions matching TRBD1. Germline V gene data show CDR1 as SGDLS and CDR2 as YYNGEE. The CDR3 spans 15 residues. V gave up 4 bases and J gave up 5 bases; unmatched junction bases: 6. CDR3 coding DNA: TGTGCCAGCAGCCCGGGACAGGGGTATTATCAGCCCCAGCATTTT. Amino acid sequence: CASSPGQGYYQPQHF.

This clone was recorded once. CDR3 protein: CASSRTGDYGYTF. CDR3 sequence (DNA): TGTGCCAGCAGCCGAACAGGGGACTATGGCTACACCTTC. The V and J genes are TRBV6-2 or TRBV6-3 and TRBJ1-2; 7 nucleotides line up with TRBD1. The CDR3 contains 13 residues. V lost 6 bases and J lost 3; bases outside the gene matches: 4. Germline V lookup: CDR1 MNHEY, CDR2 SVGEGT.

This clone was seen a few times. The V and J genes are TRBV5-4 and TRBJ2-5, with D tentatively TRBD1 (6 bases). CDR1 is SGHNT, CDR2 YYREEE, per germline (reference sequence). The CDR3 consists of 13 residues. Trimming removed 4 bases from V and 3 bases from J, with 10 bases in between. The CDR3 DNA reads as TGTGCCAGCAGCAAGTCAGGGGAAGAGACCCAGTACTTC. This sequence encodes CASSKSGEETQYF. Full variable domain (rest looked up from reference TRBV5-4 and TRBJ2-5): ETGVTQSPTHLIKTRGQQVTLRCSSQSGHNTVSWYQQALGQGPQFIFQYYREEENGRGNFPPRFSGLQFPNYSSELNVNALELDDSALYLCASSKSGEETQYFGPGTRLLVL.

The CDR3 DNA sequence: TGTGCCATCAGTGACCTGGTGGGCAATCAGCCCCAGCATTTT. Protein: CAISDLVGNQPQHF. The chain joins TRBV10-3 to TRBJ1-5; no firm D call. The V gene's germline CDR1 is ENHRY and CDR2 SYGVKD. V gave up 3 bases and J gave up 2 bases, with 8 bases separating them. This CDR3 region has 14 residues.

The chain has TRBV2 and TRBJ1-1; D perhaps matches TRBD1 (6 bases). CDR1 is SNHLY, CDR2 FYNNEI, per germline. The germline V and J ends were trimmed by 8 bases and 4 bases, with 14 bases remaining between them. This CDR3 spans 13 amino acids. This CDR3 is CASLGARLTEAFF. CDR3 nucleotide sequence: TGTGCCAGCCTGGGGGCGCGGCTCACTGAAGCTTTCTTT.

The CDR3 loop is CASSLFRGNTGELFF. For the CDR3, the DNA is TGTGCCAGCAGCTTGTTCAGGGGCAACACCGGGGAGCTGTTTTTT. This chain connects TRBV5-6 to TRBJ2-2, with a possible D match to TRBD1 (6 bases). The germline gives CDR1 SGHDT, CDR2 YYEEEE. The CDR3 is 15 amino acids. Trimming took 1 base from V and 2 from J, leaving 9 bases between them.

The V gene is TRBV10-1, the J gene TRBJ1-4, with a weak D call TRBD1 (6 bases). In germline, CDR1 is WNHNN, CDR2 SYGVQD (reference sequence). CDR3 length: 14 amino acids. The V end lost 7 bases, the J end lost 4 bases, and 13 bases lay between the germline ends. DNA for the CDR3: TGCGCCAGCACGTTCTTAGGGGGTAATGAAAAACTGTTTTTT. Protein: CASTFLGGNEKLFF.

The chain is built from TRBV28 and TRBJ2-3; D is possibly TRBD2 (7 bases). V dropped 5 bases and J dropped 8 bases, with 26 bases sitting between them. This CDR3 contains 17 residues. Germline V gene sequence: CDR1 MDHEN, CDR2 SYDVKM. CDR3 DNA sequence: TGTGCCAGCAGTCCCCTCCTGGCGGGAGAGGGGGGAGTTACGCAGTATTTT. Its translation is CASSPLLAGEGGVTQYF.

The V and J genes are TRBV28 and TRBJ2-3; D not resolved. The CDR3 extends over 16 amino acids. CDR1 is MDHEN and CDR2 is SYDVKM in the germline V gene. Trimming left V 7 bases short and J 4 bases short, with 21 bases between. CDR3 DNA: TGTGCCAGCATTCAAAATCCTCGGAAAGGGCCAGATACGCAGTATTTT. As protein: CASIQNPRKGPDTQYF.

As regards this clone: The junction and the germline gene differ at one end; a read error may be behind it. The chain couples TRBV12-3 or TRBV12-4 to TRBJ1-2, with a weak D call TRBD1 (5 bases). The CDR3 is 13 amino acids. CDR3 amino acids: CASSLSLGVGCTF. The CDR3 region has the DNA TGTGCCAGCAGTTTATCTTTAGGGGTCGGCTGCACCTTC.

The chain is built from TRBV10-3 and TRBJ1-3, with TRBD1 as a possible D gene (5 bases). CDR3 size: 16 residues. Trimming took 4 bases from V and 0 from J, leaving 13 bases between them. Per germline, CDR1 ENHRY and CDR2 SYGVKD. This CDR3 is CAISGRGRSSGNTIYF. The CDR3, as DNA: TGTGCCATCAGTGGAAGGGGAAGGTCCTCTGGAAACACCATATATTTT.

The V call is TRBV28, the J call TRBJ2-7, with TRBD2 identical over 8 bases. This CDR3 has 15 amino acids. The germline V gene encodes CDR1 MDHEN and CDR2 SYDVKM. The J segment lost 5 bases and the V segment lost 6 bases, leaving 12 bases of the junction unmatched. The CDR3 region has the DNA TGTGCCAGCAGAACCCCCGGGACTAGAGCTGACGAGCAGTACTTC. Protein product: CASRTPGTRADEQYF.

This clone was found a few times. The gene calls are TRBV2 and TRBJ1-5; no clear D. Trimming took off 6 bases at V and 3 bases at J, with 9 bases between the two ends. CDR1 is SNHLY and CDR2 is FYNNEI in the germline V gene. The CDR3 has 13 residues. CDR3 bases: TGTGCCAGCAGGGGTGATATCAATCAGCCCCAGCATTTT. Its translation: CASRGDINQPQHF.

The chain is built from TRBV6-2 or TRBV6-3 and TRBJ2-7, with 7 nucleotides matching TRBD2. The CDR3 length is 15 residues. CDR1 is MNHEY and CDR2 is SVGEGT in the germline V gene. V dropped 2 bases and J dropped 7; count of bases not matched to a gene: 11. The CDR3 DNA sequence: TGTGCCAGCAGTTACACGTCCGGGGGGTTAGGGGAGCAGTACTTC. Its translation is CASSYTSGGLGEQYF.

This chain joins TRBV10-3 and TRBJ1-2; D may be TRBD1 (6 bases). Per germline, CDR1 ENHRY and CDR2 SYGVKD. V lost 1 base and J 6 bases, leaving 6 bases between the germline ends. The CDR3 has 12 residues. DNA for the CDR3: TGTGCCATCAGTGAGTACAGGGATGGCTACACCTTC. Translating it yields CAISEYRDGYTF.

CDR3 loop: CASSFEGGNEQFF. In nucleotides, the CDR3 is TGTGCCAGCAGTTTCGAGGGGGGGAATGAGCAGTTCTTC. The chain recombines TRBV28 with TRBJ2-1, with D possibly TRBD2 on 7 matching bases. Trimming took off 3 bases at V and 7 bases at J, with 10 bases between the two ends. Germline CDR1 is MDHEN and CDR2 is SYDVKM. The CDR3 sequence is 13 residues long.

The chain employs TRBV7-2 and TRBJ2-1; D perhaps matches TRBD2 (6 bases). The CDR3 length is 13 residues. Trimming removed 3 bases from V and 3 bases from J, with 6 bases in between. The germline CDR1 and CDR2 sequences are SGHTA and FQGNSA. The CDR3 loop reads CASSLGLYNEQFF. In DNA, the CDR3 is TGTGCCAGCAGCTTGGGACTCTACAATGAGCAGTTCTTC.